This T cell receptor (beta chain) came from a study of identical twins. MiXCR, run by TCRdb on the 5' RACE reads, gives a single entry per CDR3 protein. The sample lists hundreds of thousands of distinct CDR3 sequences, 15% to 20% seen once, with around 13% in the top ten. The CDR3 loop spans 14 amino acids. V dropped 4 bases and J dropped 2 bases, with 9 bases sitting between them. Looked up from germline, CDR1 is DFQATT and CDR2 is SNEGSKA (reference sequence). The same data also contributed to another study, on T cells expressing NK-cell markers.

The sequence was collected from a woman aged 18-30 years in good health. Material for sequencing was PBMCs. This chain joins TRBV20-1 and TRBJ2-6; D remains ambiguous. CDR3 DNA sequence: TGCAGTGCTAACGGGCCGGCTGGGGCCAACGTCCTGACTTTC. Translation gives CSANGPAGANVLTF.